These 15 T cell receptor beta chains originate from one sample sequenced in a study of T cells in women clearing cervical HPV infection. Data came from immunoSEQ multiplex PCR; TCRdb stores just in-frame clones and leaves some out. This repertoire includes under 40,000 clones. The sample consisted of blood buffy coat. All receptors come from a woman between 18 and 75 years old with a cervical HPV16 infection that either progressed to CIN3+ or cleared (not recorded which).

As regards this clone: The read is 3 residues too short to cover the CDR3 end, so that end is filled in from the germline J gene. This chain uses TRBV10-3 with TRBJ2-7, with 9 positions matching TRBD2. The length of the CDR3 is 13 residues. J gave up 2 bases and V 6 bases, and 2 bases lay outside the gene matches. From germline, CDR1 is ENHRY and CDR2 SYGVKD. The CDR3 protein is CAIRLAGAYEQYF. Incomplete CDR3 DNA: TGTGCCATCAGATTAGCGGGAGCCTACGAG.

To note about this clone: The read finishes 3 residues shy of the CDR3 end, and the germline J gene is used to complete it. The genes are TRBV20-1 and TRBJ2-1; 13 nucleotides line up with TRBD2. Germline CDR1 is DFQATT and CDR2 is SNEGSKA (reference sequence). V gave up 6 bases and J gave up 8 bases; unmatched junction bases: 7. This CDR3 has 14 amino acids. The sequenced CDR3 bases are TGCAGTGCCATTTGGACTAGCGGGAGCGATGAG. It encodes CSAIWTSGSDE. The CDR3 reads in full as CSAIWTSGSDEQFF.

As concerns this clone: The read comes to an end 3 residues before the CDR3 does, leaving the germline J gene to fill in the end. This rearrangement joins TRBV28 to TRBJ1-4, with D possibly being TRBD1 (5 bases). Per germline, CDR1 MDHEN and CDR2 SYDVKM. This CDR3 is built from 15 residues. The V gene lost 7 bases and the J gene lost 0 bases, with 12 bases spanning the gap. The CDR3 loop is CASKARGATNEKLFF. The part of the CDR3 DNA that was read is TGTGCCAGCAAAGCTAGGGGTGCAACTAATGAAAAA.

Incomplete CDR3 DNA: TGTGCCAGCTCACCACAGCTAGCGGACTACAATGAG. Its protein is CASSPQLADYNE. The whole CDR3 sequence is CASSPQLADYNEQFF. The V call is TRBV18, the J call TRBJ2-1; 7 bases are shared with TRBD2. The read ends 3 residues before the CDR3 terminus; that terminus is restored from the germline J gene. Germline V gene data show CDR1 as KGHSH and CDR2 as LQKENI. V lost 1 base, J lost 3 bases, and 3 bases stayed unmatched. The CDR3 loop spans 15 amino acids.

Note on this clone: The read falls 3 residues short of the CDR3 end, and the missing part is taken from the germline J gene. This chain joins TRBV2 and TRBJ1-5; TRBD1 agrees at 9 bases. Trimming took 6 bases from V and 1 from J; bases not matched to a gene: 4. From germline, CDR1 is SNHLY and CDR2 FYNNEI. This CDR3 has 15 residues. CDR3: CASSEQGASNQPQHF. The covered CDR3 bases are TGTGCCAGCAGCGAACAGGGGGCCAGCAATCAGCCC.

As regards this clone: The CDR3 end lies 3 residues beyond the end of the read and is filled in from the germline J gene. The chain carries TRBV13 and TRBJ1-3; no clear D. This CDR3 spans 15 amino acids. Germline CDR1 and CDR2: PRHDT and FYEKMQ (reference sequence). Trimming removed 5 bases at V and 7 bases at J, with 18 bases between. The DNA read from the CDR3 is TGTGCCAGCAGCGGCGGGCAGCCAGACGGGAACACC. This sequence encodes CASSGGQPDGNT. The whole CDR3 sequence is CASSGGQPDGNTIYF. Looking up the rest from reference TRBV13 and TRBJ1-3 gives the full variable domain: AAGVIQSPRHLIKEKRETATLKCYPIPRHDTVYWYQQGPGQDPQFLISFYEKMQSDKGSIPDRFSAQQFSDYHSELNMSSLELGDSALYFCASSGGQPDGNTIYFGEGSWLTVV.

Notes on this clone: The read ends 3 residues before the CDR3 terminus; that terminus is restored from the germline J gene. This chain uses TRBV2 with TRBJ2-1, with 7 bases matching TRBD2. CDR3 length: 15 amino acids. Germline loops: CDR1 SNHLY, CDR2 FYNNEI. After removal of 1 base from V and 3 bases from J, the junction contained 3 bases not matched to a gene. The chain's CDR3 is CASSEETSSYNEQFF. The CDR3 DNA, read in part, is TGTGCCAGCAGTGAAGAGACTAGCAGCTACAATGAG.

About this clone: The CDR3 end is not reached by the read, which stops 3 residues before it; the germline J gene fills it in. The chain is built from TRBV6-1 and TRBJ1-2; TRBD1 is a possible D gene (5 bases). Germline CDR1 is MNHNS and CDR2 is SASEGT. This CDR3 has 14 amino acids. The sequenced part of the CDR3 DNA is TGTGCCAGCAGTGAAGCGGGAGGGGCTTGGGGC. This codes for CASSEAGGAWG. The entire CDR3 sequence reads CASSEAGGAWGYTF.

Comment on this clone: The read ends 3 residues early relative to the CDR3; the germline J gene fills the gap. The chain employs TRBV10-1 and TRBJ2-5; weak D call: TRBD1 (5 bases). Looked up from germline, CDR1 is WNHNN and CDR2 is SYGVQD (reference sequence). The CDR3 covers 19 residues. V was pared by 5 bases and J by 5 bases, with 30 bases between. CDR3 sequence reads: CASSKKAKQAGQNMETQYF. Incomplete CDR3 DNA: TGCGCCAGCAGTAAAAAGGCTAAACAGGCCGGGCAAAACATGGAGACC.

Comment on this clone: The CDR3 extends 3 residues past the end of the read, so its final part is completed from the germline J gene. This chain links TRBV5-1 with TRBJ1-1; 7 bases line up with TRBD1. After removal of 5 bases from V and 2 bases from J, the junction contained 6 bases not matched to a gene. Germline CDR1 SGHRS, CDR2 YFSETQ. The CDR3 loop spans 14 amino acids. Partial CDR3 DNA: TGCGCCAGCAGAACGTCAGGGGGTAACACTGAA. This codes for CASRTSGGNTE. The full CDR3 is CASRTSGGNTEAFF.

About this clone itself: The read terminates 3 residues ahead of where the CDR3 ends, so the germline J gene completes it. The chain has TRBV30 and TRBJ2-5, with a tentative D call TRBD2 (5 bases). The V and J ends lost 5 bases and 5 bases respectively, with 9 bases between them. This CDR3 is 11 amino acids long. Germline V gives CDR1 GTSNPN, CDR2 SVGIG (reference sequence). The sequenced part of the CDR3 DNA is TGTGCCTGGTCCCGAGGGGAGACC. Encoded protein: CAWSRGET. The full CDR3 reads CAWSRGETQYF.

As concerns this clone: The read ends 3 residues before the CDR3 terminus; that terminus is restored from the germline J gene. The genes are TRBV2 and TRBJ2-3; 7 bases are shared with TRBD2. CDR1 is SNHLY, CDR2 FYNNEI, per germline. The CDR3 has 15 residues. The V segment lost 3 bases and the J segment 0 bases; nucleotides outside the gene matches: 3. The chain's CDR3 is CASSEGGSSTDTQYF. The part of the CDR3 DNA that was read is TGTGCCAGCAGTGAGGGCGGGAGCAGCACAGATACG.

Remarks on this clone: The CDR3 end lies 3 residues beyond the end of the read and is filled in from the germline J gene. This sequence joins TRBV30 and TRBJ1-4; D gene ambiguous. The germline V and J ends were trimmed by 7 bases and 3 bases, with 12 bases remaining between them. CDR1 and CDR2 (germline): GTSNPN, SVGIG (reference sequence). The CDR3 runs 13 residues. CDR3 DNA (partial): TGTGCCTACAACCTTGTGGCTAATGAAAAA. Protein sequence: CAYNLVANEK. The CDR3 reads in full as CAYNLVANEKLFF.

To note about this clone: The read terminates 3 residues ahead of where the CDR3 ends, so the germline J gene completes it. The gene calls are TRBV19 and TRBJ1-5; D uncertain. Germline CDR1 reads LNHDA; CDR2 reads SQIVND (reference sequence). The CDR3 has 17 residues. Trimming stripped 5 bases from V and 3 bases from J, with 20 bases between. The CDR3 sequence is CASSPIGFIANNQPQHF. The part of the CDR3 DNA that was read is TGTGCCAGTAGTCCCATTGGGTTCATAGCTAACAATCAGCCC.

About this clone itself: The read halts 3 residues ahead of the CDR3 end, with the missing end drawn from the germline J gene. This sequence joins TRBV6-7 and TRBJ2-1, with TRBD2 matching 10 bases. TRBV6-7 has ORF status, its function being uncertain. V shed 7 bases and J 7 bases; nucleotides not matched to a gene: 19. This CDR3 comprises 18 residues. The CDR3 bases that were read are TGTGCCAGCATAGGGCCTCCCTCTAGCGGGAGTCCGCAAAATGAG. It translates to CASIGPPSSGSPQNE. The whole CDR3 protein reads CASIGPPSSGSPQNEQFF.